The entry below gives a single TCR beta chain sequence along with its context. Antigen specificity is unknown. Original methodology: Quality scores were absent from the junction-only immunoSEQ sequences, so filtering differed. The repertoire was sequenced with immunoSEQ multiplex PCR; TCRdb's copy has only in-frame clones and lacks some. V and J calls and clone size are given by that table; D and trimming were obtained from the DNA. Among over a million clones listed, roughly 98% were seen once. Naive CD45RA+ and memory CD45RA-negative subsets were split from CD4+ cells. This record belongs to a study of shared clonotypes between healthy human individuals. Study results and caveats: Some clonotypes were shared by all four sorted-subset donors, while others were not shared. The non-shared ones had lower generation probabilities than the shared ones. Memory subsets generally showed smaller estimated richness than naive subsets did.

V lost 4 bases and J lost 2, with 16 bases in between. Germline values: CDR1 SGHRS, CDR2 YFSETQ. The CDR3 spans 16 residues. Sequences were obtained from naive CD4+ T cells sorted from blood. The subset: CD45RA+ positively selected. The receptor was isolated from a man aged 30-40 years in good health. This chain joins TRBV5-1 and TRBJ2-1; possibly TRBD2 for D (6 bases). CDR3: CASSVLRGGTYNEQFF. Written as DNA, the CDR3 is TGCGCCAGCAGCGTACTCCGCGGCGGGACCTACAATGAGCAGTTCTTC. The complete variable domain, with remaining parts taken from reference TRBV5-1 and TRBJ2-1, reads KAGVTQTPRYLIKTRGQQVTLSCSPISGHRSVSWYQQTPGQGLQFLFEYFSETQRNKGNFPGRFSGRQFSNSRSEMNVSTLELGDSALYLCASSVLRGGTYNEQFFGPGTRLTVL.